These 30 T cell receptor beta chains share one sample of origin, sequenced in a study of PD-1 blockade in mismatch repair-deficient tumors. Assay used: immunoSEQ multiplex PCR; TCRdb lists only in-frame clones, some missing. The sample lists 76,000 or so clones, roughly 80% seen once, with approximately 5.5% in the top ten. Sequenced here: peripheral blood, sampled 44 weeks after starting pembrolizumab. All receptors derive from an adult with mismatch repair-deficient cancer.

The chain has TRBV27 and TRBJ2-1, with TRBD1 matching 7 bases. There are 16 residues in the CDR3. With V trimmed by 5 bases and J by 2 bases, 9 bases remained unmatched. Germline CDR1 MNHEY, CDR2 SMNVEV (reference sequence). The CDR3 is CASSPRTGLTYNEQFF. The DNA of the CDR3 is TGTGCCAGCAGTCCCCGGACAGGCTTGACCTACAATGAGCAGTTCTTC.

This rearrangement joins TRBV28 to TRBJ2-7; TRBD2 matches at 10 bases. Germline V gives CDR1 MDHEN, CDR2 SYDVKM. Trimming took 3 bases from V and 4 from J; bases not matched to a gene: 9. The CDR3 contains 16 residues. The CDR3 coding sequence is TGTGCCAGCAGTTTCACCTCTAGCGGGAGTTGGTACGAGCAGTACTTC. The encoded protein is CASSFTSSGSWYEQYF. Full variable domain (outside the CDR3, taken from reference TRBV28 and TRBJ2-7): DVKVTQSSRYLVKRTGEKVFLECVQDMDHENMFWYRQDPGLGLRLIYFSYDVKMKEKGDIPEGYSVSREKKERFSLILESASTNQTSMYLCASSFTSSGSWYEQYFGPGTRLTVT.

This clone rates as medium-sized. The rearrangement uses TRBV7-9 and TRBJ2-7, with a weak D call TRBD2 (7 bases). The CDR3 length is 11 residues. From germline, CDR1 is SEHNR and CDR2 FQNEAQ (reference sequence). Between the trimmed V and J ends, which lost 5 bases and 7 bases, there was a span of 9 bases. CDR3 coding DNA: TGTGCCAGCAGCGAGGGGGGGGAGCAGTACTTC. It translates to CASSEGGEQYF. The full variable domain, rest sourced from reference TRBV7-9 and TRBJ2-7, is DTGVSQNPRHKITKRGQNVTFRCDPISEHNRLYWYRQTLGQGPEFLTYFQNEAQLEKSRLLSDRFSAERPKGSFSTLEIQRTEQGDSAMYLCASSEGGEQYFGPGTRLTVT.

This chain joins TRBV5-1 and TRBJ2-5, with D hard to call. Germline V lookup: CDR1 SGHRS, CDR2 YFSETQ. CDR3 length: 15 residues. With 0 bases removed from V and 1 base from J, the gap between germline ends came to 10 bases. For the CDR3, the DNA is TGCGCCAGCAGCTTGGCGGTTAGTATCCAAGAGACCCAGTACTTC. It encodes CASSLAVSIQETQYF. Full variable domain (outside the CDR3, taken from reference TRBV5-1 and TRBJ2-5): KAGVTQTPRYLIKTRGQQVTLSCSPISGHRSVSWYQQTPGQGLQFLFEYFSETQRNKGNFPGRFSGRQFSNSRSEMNVSTLELGDSALYLCASSLAVSIQETQYFGPGTRLLVL.

This rearrangement joins TRBV5-1 to TRBJ2-2; D is perhaps TRBD1 (6 bases). The CDR3 has 15 residues. Germline CDR1 reads SGHRS; CDR2 reads YFSETQ. Trimming pared 0 bases from V and 1 base from J, leaving 7 bases between. The CDR3: CASSLATGNTGELFF. For the CDR3, the DNA is TGCGCCAGCAGCTTGGCGACAGGGAACACCGGGGAGCTGTTTTTT.

This rearrangement joins TRBV25-1 to TRBJ2-1; 9 bases fit TRBD1. The CDR3 has 16 amino acids. V lost 5 bases, J lost 6 bases, and 11 bases stayed unmatched. The germline V gene encodes CDR1 MGHDK and CDR2 SYGVNS. The CDR3 is CASSPPGQGLINEQFF. CDR3 sequence (DNA): TGTGCCAGCAGTCCCCCGGGACAGGGACTTATCAATGAGCAGTTCTTC.

The chain joins TRBV15 to TRBJ2-1, with D perhaps TRBD2 (6 bases). Germline CDR1 is LNHNV and CDR2 is YYDKDF (reference sequence). Trimming pared 5 bases from V and 9 bases from J, leaving 17 bases between. This CDR3 has 14 residues. The CDR3 spells CATSRADYVGEQFF. The CDR3 nucleotides are TGTGCCACCAGCCGAGCGGACTACGTAGGTGAGCAGTTCTTC.

The chain is built from TRBV4-1 and TRBJ2-7, with TRBD2 identical over 11 bases. CDR3 length equals 18 residues. Germline V gene lookup returns CDR1 MGHRA and CDR2 YSYEKL. V was clipped by 0 bases and J by 0 bases; unmatched bases: 7. CDR3 DNA: TGCGCCAGCAGCCAAGATGGGGGACTAGCGGAGATCTCCTACGAGCAGTACTTC. Amino acids: CASSQDGGLAEISYEQYF.

This clone was detected once. V and J are TRBV28 and TRBJ2-3, with D maybe TRBD1 (6 bases). Germline loops: CDR1 MDHEN, CDR2 SYDVKM. The V end was cut by 9 bases, the J end by 1 base, with 20 bases between. This CDR3 contains 16 residues. This CDR3 is CASLFGGSGGTDTQYF. CDR3 in DNA: TGTGCCAGTCTTTTTGGGGGCTCTGGAGGCACAGATACGCAGTATTTT.

Here the CDR3 reads CASSLGGNTDTQYF. In nucleotides, the CDR3 is TGCGCCAGCAGCTTGGGGGGAAACACAGATACGCAGTATTTT. The chain employs TRBV5-1 and TRBJ2-3; D gene uncertain. There are 14 residues in the CDR3. Trimming removed 0 bases from V and 2 bases from J, with 7 bases in between. Germline values: CDR1 SGHRS, CDR2 YFSETQ.

The chain uses TRBV27 and TRBJ2-7, with 7 bases that match TRBD2. Trimming at V came to 2 bases and at J to 7 bases, leaving 5 bases not matched to a gene. CDR3 size: 13 residues. Germline values: CDR1 MNHEY, CDR2 SMNVEV (reference sequence). CDR3 sequence: CASSLGGVGEQYF. The CDR3 bases are TGTGCCAGCAGTTTAGGGGGGGTAGGGGAGCAGTACTTC.

The chain uses TRBV5-1 and TRBJ2-3; D tentatively reads TRBD1 or TRBD2 (6 bases each). V was clipped by 0 bases and J by 1 base, with 18 bases between them. Per germline, CDR1 SGHRS and CDR2 YFSETQ. The CDR3 sequence is 18 residues long. The CDR3 is CASSLVFLGGAGTDTQYF. CDR3 nucleotide sequence: TGCGCCAGCAGCTTGGTATTTTTGGGGGGCGCAGGCACAGATACGCAGTATTTT.

V and J are TRBV6-6 and TRBJ1-5, with TRBD1 identical over 7 bases. Germline V gene lookup returns CDR1 MNHNY and CDR2 SVGAGI (reference sequence). With V trimmed by 8 bases and J by 15 bases, 19 bases remained unmatched. The CDR3 has 14 amino acids. CDR3 loop: CASPWNRGLPGWHF. CDR3 coding DNA: TGTGCCAGCCCTTGGAACAGGGGACTCCCAGGGTGGCATTTT.

A word on this clone: At the DNA level, this CDR3 is encoded by other sequences in the same sample as well. This chain uses TRBV29-1 with TRBJ2-7; 8 positions agree with TRBD1. After removal of 7 bases from V and 4 bases from J, the junction contained 9 bases not matched to a gene. Germline CDR1 and CDR2: SQVTM and ANQGSEA. The CDR3 extends over 13 amino acids. The CDR3 nucleotides read TGCAGCGGCCGGGACAGGAGCTCTTACGAGCAGTACTTC. Its protein is CSGRDRSSYEQYF.

V usage is TRBV29-1 and J usage is TRBJ1-4, with TRBD1 matching 11 bases. Trimming removed 1 base from V and 7 bases from J; junction bases left unmatched: 8. Germline V gene sequence: CDR1 SQVTM, CDR2 ANQGSEA. This CDR3 contains 16 residues. The CDR3 DNA follows: TGCAGCGTTGAAGTTGGACAGGGGGCGCGATTTGAAAAACTGTTTTTT. This codes for CSVEVGQGARFEKLFF. Drawing the rest from reference TRBV29-1 and TRBJ1-4, the complete variable domain is SAVISQKPSRDICQRGTSLTIQCQVDSQVTMMFWYRQQPGQSLTLIATANQGSEATYESGFVIDKFPISRPNLTFSTLTVSNMSPEDSSIYLCSVEVGQGARFEKLFFGSGTQLSVL.

This clone has just one count. This rearrangement joins TRBV29-1 to TRBJ2-3; no firm D call. Germline V gives CDR1 SQVTM, CDR2 ANQGSEA. Trimming removed 7 bases at V and 0 bases at J, with 14 bases between. The CDR3 loop spans 14 amino acids. The CDR3 protein is CSASPPGSTDTQYF. The CDR3 DNA follows: TGCAGCGCATCCCCACCCGGGAGCACAGATACGCAGTATTTT.

The gene calls are TRBV19 and TRBJ2-2; D is ambiguous. The CDR3 loop spans 14 amino acids. Between the trimmed V and J ends, which lost 6 bases and 1 base, there was a span of 9 bases. From germline, CDR1 is LNHDA and CDR2 SQIVND (reference sequence). CDR3 sequence: CASRPLENTGELFF. CDR3 coding DNA: TGTGCCAGTAGGCCGCTAGAGAACACCGGGGAGCTGTTTTTT.

This clone has just one count. The chain couples TRBV27 to TRBJ2-7; possible D gene TRBD1, 7 bases. The V and J ends lost 3 bases and 3 bases respectively, with 12 bases between them. This CDR3 spans 14 amino acids. Germline V gene lookup returns CDR1 MNHEY and CDR2 SMNVEV (reference sequence). CDR3 DNA: TGTGCCAGCAGTTTTCAGGGGGGCTACTACGAGCAGTACTTC. Translating gives CASSFQGGYYEQYF.

The chain has TRBV18 and TRBJ2-7; 10 bases match TRBD2. Per germline, CDR1 KGHSH and CDR2 LQKENI. There are 20 residues in the CDR3. V trimming: 4 bases; J trimming: 6 bases; junction bases outside the gene matches: 24. CDR3 in amino acids: CASSLGYPFSGTSATREQYF. CDR3 DNA: TGTGCCAGCTCACTCGGTTACCCCTTCTCCGGGACTAGCGCGACGCGCGAGCAGTACTTC.

The chain couples TRBV6-5 to TRBJ1-2; tentative D call: TRBD1 (5 bases). The CDR3 totals 15 residues. Trimming removed 0 bases from V and 3 bases from J, with 11 bases in between. Germline loops: CDR1 MNHEY, CDR2 SVGAGI. In DNA, the CDR3 is TGTGCCAGCAGTTACTCAAGACAGCTACACTATGGCTACACCTTC. The encoded protein is CASSYSRQLHYGYTF.

The rearrangement links TRBV10-3 to TRBJ1-1; tentatively, D is TRBD1 (6 bases). The V gene lost 6 bases and the J gene lost 1 base, with 15 bases spanning the gap. Germline-derived CDR1 and CDR2 are ENHRY and SYGVKD. CDR3 size: 15 residues. CDR3 protein: CAIRTSGTWNTEAFF. The CDR3 DNA reads as TGTGCCATCAGAACCTCCGGGACATGGAACACTGAAGCTTTCTTT.

Only a few counts were recorded for this clone. The genes are TRBV27 and TRBJ2-7; D ambiguous. Germline-derived CDR1 and CDR2 are MNHEY and SMNVEV (reference sequence). V lost 0 bases to trimming and J lost 2 bases, with 20 bases between them. The CDR3 length is 18 residues. The CDR3 DNA sequence: TGTGCCAGCAGTTTATCCCGGACGTCTCGGAAAAAGACCTACGAGCAGTACTTC. This gives the protein CASSLSRTSRKKTYEQYF.

This chain uses TRBV10-3 with TRBJ2-3; 8 positions agree with TRBD2. V was clipped by 5 bases and J by 5 bases; unmatched bases: 6. Per germline, CDR1 ENHRY and CDR2 SYGVKD. The CDR3 is 14 residues long. CDR3 amino acids: CAISSGTSLDTQYF. CDR3 nucleotide sequence: TGTGCCATCAGTTCCGGGACTAGTCTAGATACGCAGTATTTT.

J is TRBJ1-4 and V is TRBV5-6, with unresolved D. The germline V gene has CDR1 SGHDT and CDR2 YYEEEE. The germline V and J ends were trimmed by 0 bases and 8 bases, with 11 bases remaining between them. The CDR3 totals 14 residues. This chain's CDR3 is CASSLGRQNEKLFF. The CDR3 bases are TGTGCCAGCAGCTTGGGGAGGCAGAACGAAAAACTGTTTTTT. Combining the CDR3 with reference TRBV5-6 and TRBJ1-4 gives the whole variable domain DAGVTQSPTHLIKTRGQQVTLRCSPKSGHDTVSWYQQALGQGPQFIFQYYEEEERQRGNFPDRFSGHQFPNYSSELNVNALLLGDSALYLCASSLGRQNEKLFFGSGTQLSVL.

The rearrangement joins TRBV6-6 to TRBJ1-2; D is uncertain. Per the germline V gene, CDR1 is MNHNY and CDR2 is SVGAGI (reference sequence). The CDR3 has 14 residues. V shed 0 bases and J shed 2 bases, with 7 bases lying between them. The CDR3 here is CASSYSGQNYGYTF. As DNA, the CDR3 is TGTGCCAGCAGTTACTCCGGGCAGAACTATGGCTACACCTTC.

The chain uses TRBV11-3 and TRBJ1-5; the match to TRBD1 covers 9 bases. After removal of 4 bases from V and 6 bases from J, the junction contained 7 bases not matched to a gene. The CDR3 length is 15 residues. Germline V gene lookup returns CDR1 SGHNT and CDR2 YENEEA. The CDR3, as DNA: TGTGCCAGCAGCTGGGACAGGGCTTTAGGTCAGCCCCAGCATTTT. The encoded protein is CASSWDRALGQPQHF.

The rearrangement joins TRBV9 to TRBJ2-5; 14 nucleotides align to TRBD2. Germline V gives CDR1 SGDLS, CDR2 YYNGEE. This CDR3 spans 15 amino acids. The junction had 3 bases not matched to a gene; V was cut back by 3 bases and J by 5 bases. This CDR3 is CASSGLAGGVETQYF. DNA of the CDR3: TGTGCCAGCAGCGGACTAGCGGGAGGGGTGGAGACCCAGTACTTC.

The rearrangement links TRBV11-1 to TRBJ2-1; 7 positions match TRBD1. This CDR3 has 17 amino acids. The V gene's germline CDR1 is SGHAT and CDR2 FQDESV (reference sequence). The junction had 11 bases not matched to a gene; V was cut back by 1 base and J by 5 bases. For the CDR3, the DNA is TGTGCCAGCAGCTTAGATCGTGGGACAGAAAACAACAATGAGCAGTTCTTC. Translation gives CASSLDRGTENNNEQFF. Full variable domain (rest looked up from reference TRBV11-1 and TRBJ2-1): EAEVAQSPRYKITEKSQAVAFWCDPISGHATLYWYRQILGQGPELLVQFQDESVVDDSQLPKDRFSAERLKGVDSTLKIQPAELGDSAMYLCASSLDRGTENNNEQFFGPGTRLTVL.

The rearrangement uses TRBV7-6 and TRBJ2-3; 9 bases agree with TRBD2. This CDR3 is 16 amino acids long. J lost 0 bases, V lost 5 bases, and 6 bases had no gene match. The germline CDR1 and CDR2 sequences are SGHVS and FNYEAQ. The chain's CDR3 is CASSPLAGSSTDTQYF. CDR3 DNA: TGTGCCAGCAGCCCACTAGCGGGCTCTAGCACAGATACGCAGTATTTT.

The genes are TRBV29-1 and TRBJ2-1; D gene uncertain. Between the trimmed V and J ends, which lost 5 bases and 5 bases, there was a span of 4 bases. Germline CDR1 and CDR2: SQVTM and ANQGSEA. The CDR3 has 10 residues. The CDR3: CSVRNNEQFF. CDR3 DNA sequence: TGCAGCGTTAGAAACAATGAGCAGTTCTTC.